This TCR beta chain was retrieved from a study of vaccination effects on CD4 cells after COVID-19. Study at large: Early and late time points after vaccination were used to sample a few convalescent patients. A median of 72 days separated the second dose and sampling.

V shed 0 bases and J shed 3 bases, with 18 bases lying between them. Germline lookup yields CDR1 LGHNA and CDR2 YSLEER. This CDR3 has 18 amino acids. Antigen-specific CD4+ T cell clonotypes were called by their expansion after viral peptide-pool culture in ViraFEST. CD4+ T cell isolation took place after 10 days of culture. The person's infection with SARS-CoV-2, confirmed by PCR, took place between March and December 2020. Participants each got two BNT162b2 or mRNA-1273 vaccine doses. Study-level results: Spike-reactive clones present post-vaccine in convalescents were predominantly new vaccine-induced clones. Recruitment yielded few convalescent patients, and the study had no early post-infection timepoints.

The data were produced by immunoSEQ multiplex PCR, yet TCRdb's version contains in-frame clones alone and is incomplete. The sample includes under 15,000 clones, about two thirds seen only once; the top ten take 33%. A note on this clone: The antigen is unknown.

This chain joins TRBV4-3 and TRBJ2-1; D is perhaps TRBD1 (6 bases). Source: CD4+ T cells from PBMCs cultured with HCoV-NL63 spike peptides, taken after COVID-19 vaccination. The sequence was obtained from a human donor who had a prior SARS-CoV-2 infection. CDR3 coding DNA: TGCGCCAGCAGCCAAGAAGGGGGATGGGTGGGGGTCTACAATGAGCAGTTCTTC. Translating gives CASSQEGGWVGVYNEQFF.